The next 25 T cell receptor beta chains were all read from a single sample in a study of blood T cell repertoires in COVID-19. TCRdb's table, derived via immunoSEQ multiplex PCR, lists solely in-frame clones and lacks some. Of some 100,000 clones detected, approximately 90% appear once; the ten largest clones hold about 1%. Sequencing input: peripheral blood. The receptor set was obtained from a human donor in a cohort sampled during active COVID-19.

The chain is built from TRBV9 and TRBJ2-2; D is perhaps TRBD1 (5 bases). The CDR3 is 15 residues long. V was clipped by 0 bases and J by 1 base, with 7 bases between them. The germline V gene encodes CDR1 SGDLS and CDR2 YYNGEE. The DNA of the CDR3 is TGTGCCAGCAGCGTAGGACAGAGGAACACCGGGGAGCTGTTTTTT. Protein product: CASSVGQRNTGELFF. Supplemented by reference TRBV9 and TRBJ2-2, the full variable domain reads DSGVTQTPKHLITATGQRVTLRCSPRSGDLSVYWYQQSLDQGLQFLIQYYNGEERAKGNILERFSAQQFPDLHSELNLSSLELGDSALYFCASSVGQRNTGELFFGEGSRLTVL.

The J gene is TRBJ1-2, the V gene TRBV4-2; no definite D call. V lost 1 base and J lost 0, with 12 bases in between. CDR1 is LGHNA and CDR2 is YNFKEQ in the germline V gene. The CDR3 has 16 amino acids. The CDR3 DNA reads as TGTGCCAGCAGCCAAGCCAATAGCAGATCTAACTATGGCTACACCTTC. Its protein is CASSQANSRSNYGYTF.

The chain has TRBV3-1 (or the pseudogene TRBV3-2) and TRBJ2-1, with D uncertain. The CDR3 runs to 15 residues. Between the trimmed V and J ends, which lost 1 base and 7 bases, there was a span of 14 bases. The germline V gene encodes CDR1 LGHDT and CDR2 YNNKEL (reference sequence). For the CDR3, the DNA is TGTGCCAGCAGCCAAGTAACTATAAGTAGGAATGAGCAGTTCTTC. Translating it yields CASSQVTISRNEQFF.

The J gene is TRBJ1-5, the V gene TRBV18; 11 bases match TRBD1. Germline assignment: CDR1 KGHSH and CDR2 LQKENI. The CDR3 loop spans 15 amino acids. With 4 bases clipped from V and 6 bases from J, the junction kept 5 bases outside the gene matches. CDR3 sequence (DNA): TGTGCCAGCTCACTCAGGACAGGGGGCGGTCAGCCCCAGCATTTT. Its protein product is CASSLRTGGGQPQHF.

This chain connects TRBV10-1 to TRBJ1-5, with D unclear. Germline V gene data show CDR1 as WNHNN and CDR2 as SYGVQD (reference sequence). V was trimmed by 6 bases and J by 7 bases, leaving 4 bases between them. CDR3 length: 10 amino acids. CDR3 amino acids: CASRAQPQHF. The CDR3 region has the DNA TGCGCCAGCAGAGCCCAGCCCCAGCATTTT.

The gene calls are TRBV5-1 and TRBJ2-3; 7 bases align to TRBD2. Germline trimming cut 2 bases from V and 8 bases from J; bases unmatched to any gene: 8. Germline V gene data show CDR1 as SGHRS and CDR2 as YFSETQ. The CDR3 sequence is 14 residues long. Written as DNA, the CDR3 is TGCGCCAGCAGCTTAACCGGACTAGTGGCTACGCAGTATTTT. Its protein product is CASSLTGLVATQYF.

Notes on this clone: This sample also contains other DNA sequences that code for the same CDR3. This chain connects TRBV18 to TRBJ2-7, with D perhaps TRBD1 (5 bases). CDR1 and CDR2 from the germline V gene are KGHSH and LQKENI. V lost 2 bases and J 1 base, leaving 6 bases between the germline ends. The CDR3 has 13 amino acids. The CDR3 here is CASSPTGSYEQYF. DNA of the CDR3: TGTGCCAGCTCACCAACAGGATCCTACGAGCAGTACTTC.

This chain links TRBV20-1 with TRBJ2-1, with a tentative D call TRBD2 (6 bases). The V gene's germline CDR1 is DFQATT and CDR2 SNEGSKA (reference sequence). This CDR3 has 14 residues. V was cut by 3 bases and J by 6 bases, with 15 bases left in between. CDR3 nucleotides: TGCAGTGCTAGTTTACCGGGGAGGAGCAATGAGCAGTTCTTC. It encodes CSASLPGRSNEQFF.

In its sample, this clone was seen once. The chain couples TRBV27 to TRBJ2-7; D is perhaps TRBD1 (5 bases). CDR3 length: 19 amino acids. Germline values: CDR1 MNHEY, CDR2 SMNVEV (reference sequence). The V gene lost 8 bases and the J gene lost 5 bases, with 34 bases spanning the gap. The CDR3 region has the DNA TGTGCCAGCCAACCGGTAGGGAAATTAGGGGTAAGCCTGGGTAACGAGCAGTACTTC. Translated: CASQPVGKLGVSLGNEQYF.

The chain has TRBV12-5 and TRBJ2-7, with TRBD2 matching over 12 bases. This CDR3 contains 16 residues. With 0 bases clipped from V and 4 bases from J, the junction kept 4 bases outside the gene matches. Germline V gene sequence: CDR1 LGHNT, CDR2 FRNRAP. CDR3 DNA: TGTGCTAGTGGTTTGGTACTAGCGGGGGGCGTATACGAGCAGTACTTC. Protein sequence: CASGLVLAGGVYEQYF.

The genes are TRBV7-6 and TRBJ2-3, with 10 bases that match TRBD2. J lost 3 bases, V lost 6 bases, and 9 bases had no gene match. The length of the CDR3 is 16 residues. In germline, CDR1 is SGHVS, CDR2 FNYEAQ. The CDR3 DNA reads TGTGCCAGCAGTCAAGTAGCGGGAGGTGTAACAGATACGCAGTATTTT. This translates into CASSQVAGGVTDTQYF.

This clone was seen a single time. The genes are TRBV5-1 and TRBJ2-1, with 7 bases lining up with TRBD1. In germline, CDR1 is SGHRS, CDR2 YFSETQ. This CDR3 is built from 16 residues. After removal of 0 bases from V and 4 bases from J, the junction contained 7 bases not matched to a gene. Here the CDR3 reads CASSLVPGQPYNEQFF. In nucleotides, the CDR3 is TGCGCCAGCAGCTTGGTTCCGGGACAGCCTTACAATGAGCAGTTCTTC.

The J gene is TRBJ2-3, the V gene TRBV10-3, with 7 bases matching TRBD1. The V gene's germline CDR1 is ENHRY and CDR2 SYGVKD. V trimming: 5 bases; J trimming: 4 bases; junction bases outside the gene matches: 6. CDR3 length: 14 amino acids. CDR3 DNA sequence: TGTGCCATCAGTCCTGGGCAGGGGGCAGATACGCAGTATTTT. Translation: CAISPGQGADTQYF.

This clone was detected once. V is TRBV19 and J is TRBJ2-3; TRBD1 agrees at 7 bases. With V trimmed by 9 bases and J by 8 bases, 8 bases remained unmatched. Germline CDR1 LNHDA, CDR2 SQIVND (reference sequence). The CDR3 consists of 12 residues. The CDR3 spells CASKNTGVTQYF. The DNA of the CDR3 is TGTGCCAGCAAAAACACAGGGGTTACGCAGTATTTT. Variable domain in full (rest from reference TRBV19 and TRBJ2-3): DGGITQSPKYLFRKEGQNVTLSCEQNLNHDAMYWYRQDPGQGLRLIYYSQIVNDFQKGDIAEGYSVSREKKESFPLTVTSAQKNPTAFYLCASKNTGVTQYFGPGTRLTVL.

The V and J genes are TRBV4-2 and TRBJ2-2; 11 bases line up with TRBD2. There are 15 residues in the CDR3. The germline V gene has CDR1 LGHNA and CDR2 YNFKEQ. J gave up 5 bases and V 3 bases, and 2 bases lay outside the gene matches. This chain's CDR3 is CASSHGTSGTGELFF. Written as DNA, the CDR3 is TGTGCCAGCAGCCACGGGACTAGCGGAACCGGGGAGCTGTTTTTT.

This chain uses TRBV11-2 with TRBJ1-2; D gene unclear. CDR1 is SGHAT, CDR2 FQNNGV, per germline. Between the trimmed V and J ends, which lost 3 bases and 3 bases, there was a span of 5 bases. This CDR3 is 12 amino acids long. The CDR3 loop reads CASSFADYGYTF. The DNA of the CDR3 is TGTGCCAGCAGCTTTGCAGACTATGGCTACACCTTC. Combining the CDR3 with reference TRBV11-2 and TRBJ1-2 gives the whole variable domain EAGVAQSPRYKIIEKRQSVAFWCNPISGHATLYWYQQILGQGPKLLIQFQNNGVVDDSQLPKDRFSAERLKGVDSTLKIQPAKLEDSAVYLCASSFADYGYTFGSGTRLTVV.

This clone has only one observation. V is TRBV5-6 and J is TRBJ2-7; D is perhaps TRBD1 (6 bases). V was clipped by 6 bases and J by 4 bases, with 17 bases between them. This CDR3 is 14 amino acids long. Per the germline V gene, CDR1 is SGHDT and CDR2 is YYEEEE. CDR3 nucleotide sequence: TGTGCCAGCAACCTCAACAGGGTTTCGTACGAGCAGTACTTC. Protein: CASNLNRVSYEQYF.

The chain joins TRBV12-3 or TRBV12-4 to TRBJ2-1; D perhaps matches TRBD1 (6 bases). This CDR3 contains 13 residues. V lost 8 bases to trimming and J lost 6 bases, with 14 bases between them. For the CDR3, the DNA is TGTGCCAGCGGGACACCAGACGTCAATGAGCAGTTCTTC. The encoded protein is CASGTPDVNEQFF.

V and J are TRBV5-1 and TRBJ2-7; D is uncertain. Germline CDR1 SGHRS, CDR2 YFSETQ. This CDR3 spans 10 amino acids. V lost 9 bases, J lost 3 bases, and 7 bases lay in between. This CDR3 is CANTSYEQYF. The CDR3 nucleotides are TGCGCCAACACAAGCTACGAGCAGTACTTC.

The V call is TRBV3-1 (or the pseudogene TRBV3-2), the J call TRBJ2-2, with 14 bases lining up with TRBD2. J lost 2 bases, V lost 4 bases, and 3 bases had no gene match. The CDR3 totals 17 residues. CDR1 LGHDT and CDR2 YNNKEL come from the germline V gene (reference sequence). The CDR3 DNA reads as TGTGCCAGCAGCCGACTAGCGGGGGGGCCAAACACCGGGGAGCTGTTTTTT. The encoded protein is CASSRLAGGPNTGELFF.

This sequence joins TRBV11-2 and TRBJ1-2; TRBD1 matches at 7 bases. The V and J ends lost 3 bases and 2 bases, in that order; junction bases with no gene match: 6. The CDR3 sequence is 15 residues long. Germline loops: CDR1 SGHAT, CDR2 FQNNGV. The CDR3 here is CASSFSTGSNYGYTF. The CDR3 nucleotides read TGTGCCAGCAGCTTTTCGACAGGGTCGAACTATGGCTACACCTTC.

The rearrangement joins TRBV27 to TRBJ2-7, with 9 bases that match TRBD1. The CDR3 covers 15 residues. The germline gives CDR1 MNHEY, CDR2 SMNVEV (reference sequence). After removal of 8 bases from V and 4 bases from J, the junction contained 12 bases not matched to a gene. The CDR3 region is CASRQPGQGWYEQYF. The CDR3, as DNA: TGTGCCAGCCGCCAACCGGGACAGGGATGGTACGAGCAGTACTTC.

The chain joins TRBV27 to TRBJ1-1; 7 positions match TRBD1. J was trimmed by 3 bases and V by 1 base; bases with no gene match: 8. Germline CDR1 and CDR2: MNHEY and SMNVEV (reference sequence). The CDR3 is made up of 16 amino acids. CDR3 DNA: TGTGCCAGCAGTTTATGGGGAAAGGGGGCGGACACTGAAGCTTTCTTT. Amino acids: CASSLWGKGADTEAFF.

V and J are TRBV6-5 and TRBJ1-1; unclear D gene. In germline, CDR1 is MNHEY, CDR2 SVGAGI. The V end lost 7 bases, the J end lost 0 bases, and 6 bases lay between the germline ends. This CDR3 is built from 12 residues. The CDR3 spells CASISLNTEAFF. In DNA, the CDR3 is TGTGCCAGCATTTCGTTGAACACTGAAGCTTTCTTT.

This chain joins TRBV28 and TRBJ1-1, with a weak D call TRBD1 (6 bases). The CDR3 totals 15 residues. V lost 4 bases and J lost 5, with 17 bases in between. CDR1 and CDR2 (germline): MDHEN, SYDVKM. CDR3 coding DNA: TGTGCCAGCAGTTCTTTAAAAGGGGGGGGGACTGAAGCTTTCTTT. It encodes CASSSLKGGGTEAFF. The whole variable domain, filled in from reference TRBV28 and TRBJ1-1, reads DVKVTQSSRYLVKRTGEKVFLECVQDMDHENMFWYRQDPGLGLRLIYFSYDVKMKEKGDIPEGYSVSREKKERFSLILESASTNQTSMYLCASSSLKGGGTEAFFGQGTRLTVV.